This record looks at one T cell receptor beta chain sequence and its context. This clonotype was recorded many times. There is no known antigen for this receptor. Base qualities are not at hand, and no much larger clone is one base apart. The library was prepared using 5' RACE. A second PCR of roughly 7 to 11 cycles was performed with a sample-barcoded 5' primer and a J-beta primer mix. A unique molecular identifier was introduced onto each TCR beta cDNA molecule by a template-switch 5' adaptor carrying 12 random nucleotides. Each sample yielded at least 2.5 million CDR3-containing paired-end reads. First-strand cDNA was synthesized from all RNA with the Mint cDNA synthesis kit, primed by a TRBC-specific oligonucleotide. Following uracil-DNA glycosylase treatment, all cDNA underwent a first 18-cycle PCR with the universal primers M1SS and BC2_uni_R. In the paper's pipeline: For normalization, 1 million high-quality reads, each with a distinct molecular identifier, were randomly selected from each sample. Reads with shared molecular identifiers were discarded instead of being binned into consensus sequences. MiTCR, set to a Q25 quality threshold and the strictest error-elimination algorithm, was used for CDR3 identification, clonotype clustering and error correction. Lower-bound total TCR beta diversity was estimated with a nonparametric unseen species model using Euler transformation. In TCRdb, the public reads were trimmed at Q25 with fastp and aligned with MiXCR, with productive beta chains retained. Rows with one shared CDR3 protein collapse into an entry with the most common genes and DNA. TCRdb, rather than the study authors, made the V and J calls. Across this sample there are 1.8 million or so distinct CDR3 sequences, with more than 35% seen only once. More than 20% of the sample is held by the ten biggest clonotypes.

These data originate in a study of blood T cells in healthy people across ages (dated by TCRdb to the mid-2010s). About the full investigation: In model experiments, template switching captured about one uniquely barcoded TCR beta cDNA molecule for every two T cells. The donors were split into four age groups: young (average around 16 years), middle-aged (around 37), aged (over 55) and long-lived (roughly 88). The study analyzed two additional independent replicas of 1 million unique cDNA reads from the same blood draw for two donors, one aged 18 to 30 and one aged 80 or older. Donors of different ages were randomly distributed across sequencing lanes to avoid experimental bias. Using deep sequencing normalized with unique cDNA molecular identifiers, the study measured how TCR beta repertoire diversity changes with age.

Looking up the germline V gene (reference sequence) yields CDR1 LGHDT and CDR2 YNNKEL. There are 15 amino acids in the CDR3, from cysteine to phenylalanine inclusive. Here the CDR3 DNA is all that survives: 45 bases in frame from base 1. Ends trimmed: V by 4 bases, J by 3 bases; bases unmatched to a gene: 4. Systemically healthy Caucasian individuals from Russia, around 39 in total and aged about 6 to 90 years, were included as donors. Approximately 9 milliliters of peripheral blood were collected from each donor into EDTA-treated Vacutainer tubes. Ficoll-Paque density-gradient centrifugation was used to isolate PBMCs, with at least 7 million per sample. Trizol reagent was used to extract total RNA from PBMCs, with at least 5.5 micrograms per sample. For every donor, an aliquot of PBMCs went through flow cytometry to measure the percentages of naive CD45RAhigh/CD27high T cells. General study outcomes and caveats: Donor CMV infection status was unknown, potentially confounding age-related changes in expanded clonotypes. There was a strong correlation between observed TCR beta diversity and the percentage of naive T cells measured by flow cytometry. Since profiling was done on bulk unsorted PBMCs, naive and antigen-experienced compartments could not be conclusively compared. Total diversity estimates from one million sequenced T cells were considered lower bounds and underestimates. Observed TCR beta diversity per million T cells fell roughly linearly with age, and a significant reduction was already apparent by age around 40. Compared with the aged group, more naive CD4+ T cells, fewer expanded clones and increased TCR diversity were shown by the long-lived group, suggesting age selection.

This clonotype originated in a human donor in good health. The chain is assembled from TRBV3-1 and TRBJ2-1, and 9 junctional nucleotides match TRBD1. The sample taken for sequencing was blood. The CDR3 region reads CASSLRDRVYNEQFF. In nucleotides, the sequence is TGTGCCAGCAGCCTCCGGGACAGGGTCTACAATGAGCAGTTCTTC.